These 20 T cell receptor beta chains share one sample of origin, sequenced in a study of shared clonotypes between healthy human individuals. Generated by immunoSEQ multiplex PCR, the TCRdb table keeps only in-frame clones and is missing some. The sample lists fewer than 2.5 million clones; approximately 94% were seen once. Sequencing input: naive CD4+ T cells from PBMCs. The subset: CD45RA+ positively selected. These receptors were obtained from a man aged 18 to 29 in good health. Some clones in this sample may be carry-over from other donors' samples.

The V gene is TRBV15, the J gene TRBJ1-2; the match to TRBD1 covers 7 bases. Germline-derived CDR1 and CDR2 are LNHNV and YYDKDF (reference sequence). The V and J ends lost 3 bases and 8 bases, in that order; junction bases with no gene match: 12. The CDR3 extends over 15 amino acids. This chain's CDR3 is CATSRDRPLSGGYTF. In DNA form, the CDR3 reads TGTGCCACCAGCAGGGACAGGCCCCTATCTGGGGGCTACACCTTC.

CDR3 protein: CASTPGRFNTEAFF. For the CDR3, the DNA is TGTGCCAGCACTCCGGGGAGGTTTAACACTGAAGCTTTCTTT. The J gene is TRBJ1-1, the V gene TRBV5-8; unclear D gene. CDR1 SGHTS and CDR2 YDEGEE come from the germline V gene. The V and J ends lost 6 bases and 2 bases respectively, with 14 bases between them. CDR3 length: 14 amino acids.

CDR3 sequence (DNA): TGTGCCAGCAACAGGGACGGCAATCAGCCCCAGCATTTT. Translation gives CASNRDGNQPQHF. The chain uses TRBV7-2 and TRBJ1-5, with a tentative D call TRBD1 (6 bases). The ends were cut back, 7 bases at V and 2 bases at J, with 9 bases in the middle. This CDR3 comprises 13 residues. Germline assignment: CDR1 SGHTA and CDR2 FQGNSA.

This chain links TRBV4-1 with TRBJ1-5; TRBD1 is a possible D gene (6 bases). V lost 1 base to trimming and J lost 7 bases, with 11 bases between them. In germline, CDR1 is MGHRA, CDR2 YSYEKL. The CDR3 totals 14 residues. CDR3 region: CASSQVGRGQPQHF. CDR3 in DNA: TGCGCCAGCAGCCAAGTCGGCAGGGGACAGCCCCAGCATTTT.

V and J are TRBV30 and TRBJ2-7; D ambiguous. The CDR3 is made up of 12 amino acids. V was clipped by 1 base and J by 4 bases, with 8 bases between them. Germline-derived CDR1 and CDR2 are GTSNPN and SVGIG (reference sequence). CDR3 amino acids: CAWSGIVYEQYF. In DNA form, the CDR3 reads TGTGCCTGGAGTGGGATAGTTTACGAGCAGTACTTC.

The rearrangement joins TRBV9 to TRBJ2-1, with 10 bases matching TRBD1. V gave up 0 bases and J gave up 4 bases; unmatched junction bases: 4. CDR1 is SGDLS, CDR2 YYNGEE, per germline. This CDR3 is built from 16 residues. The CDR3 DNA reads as TGTGCCAGCAGCGTAGGTCTGGGACAGGGGTACAATGAGCAGTTCTTC. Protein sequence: CASSVGLGQGYNEQFF.

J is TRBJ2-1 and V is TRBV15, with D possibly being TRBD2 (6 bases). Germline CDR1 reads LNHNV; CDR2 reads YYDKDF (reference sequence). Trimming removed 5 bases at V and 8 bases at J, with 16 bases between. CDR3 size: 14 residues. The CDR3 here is CATSPSPGSDEQFF. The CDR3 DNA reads TGTGCCACCAGCCCTTCCCCCGGGAGCGATGAGCAGTTCTTC.

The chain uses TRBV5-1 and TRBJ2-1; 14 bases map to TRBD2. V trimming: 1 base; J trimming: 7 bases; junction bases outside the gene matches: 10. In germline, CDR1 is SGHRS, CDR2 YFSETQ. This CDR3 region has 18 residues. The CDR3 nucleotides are TGCGCCAGCAGCTTGTGGGGGACTAGCGGGAGCTTAATGAATGAGCAGTTCTTC. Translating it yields CASSLWGTSGSLMNEQFF.

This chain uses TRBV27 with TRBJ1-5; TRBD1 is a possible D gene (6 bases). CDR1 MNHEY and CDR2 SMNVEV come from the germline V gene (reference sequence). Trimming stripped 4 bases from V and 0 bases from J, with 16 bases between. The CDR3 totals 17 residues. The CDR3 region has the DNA TGTGCCAGCAGTTCAGGGACACCTTTGGGTAGCAATCAGCCCCAGCATTTT. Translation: CASSSGTPLGSNQPQHF.

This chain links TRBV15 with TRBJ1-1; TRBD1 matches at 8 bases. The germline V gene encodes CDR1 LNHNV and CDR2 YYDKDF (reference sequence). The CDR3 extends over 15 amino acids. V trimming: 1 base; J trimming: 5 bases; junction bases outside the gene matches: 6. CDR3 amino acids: CATSRGGQGKTEAFF. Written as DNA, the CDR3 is TGTGCCACCAGCAGAGGTGGACAGGGTAAGACTGAAGCTTTCTTT.

The CDR3 nucleotides are TGTGCCAGCAGCACCAGGACGGGGGCCCGAAACTACGAGCAGTACTTC. Its protein product is CASSTRTGARNYEQYF. The genes are TRBV7-8 and TRBJ2-7, with D perhaps matching TRBD1 or TRBD2 (6 bases each). This CDR3 is built from 16 residues. Germline V lookup: CDR1 SGHVS, CDR2 FQNEAQ. V was trimmed by 5 bases and J by 3 bases, leaving 20 bases between them.

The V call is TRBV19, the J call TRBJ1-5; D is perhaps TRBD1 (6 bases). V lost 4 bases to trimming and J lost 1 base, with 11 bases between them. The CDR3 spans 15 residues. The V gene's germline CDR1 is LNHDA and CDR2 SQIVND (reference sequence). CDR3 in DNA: TGTGCCAGTAGTAACGACAGGAAGAGCAATCAGCCCCAGCATTTT. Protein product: CASSNDRKSNQPQHF.

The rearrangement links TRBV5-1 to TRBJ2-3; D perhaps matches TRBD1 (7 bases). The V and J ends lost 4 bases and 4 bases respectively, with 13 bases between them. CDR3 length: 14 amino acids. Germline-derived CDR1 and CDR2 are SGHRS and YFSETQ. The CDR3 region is CASSGRQGADTQYF. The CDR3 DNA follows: TGCGCCAGCAGCGGGAGGCAGGGGGCAGATACGCAGTATTTT.

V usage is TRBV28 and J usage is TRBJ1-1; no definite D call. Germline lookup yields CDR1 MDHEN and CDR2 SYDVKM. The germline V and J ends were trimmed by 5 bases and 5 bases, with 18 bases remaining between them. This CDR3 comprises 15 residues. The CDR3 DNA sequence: TGTGCCAGCAGTGAGGGTGCGGGGAGAGGGACTGAAGCTTTCTTT. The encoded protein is CASSEGAGRGTEAFF.

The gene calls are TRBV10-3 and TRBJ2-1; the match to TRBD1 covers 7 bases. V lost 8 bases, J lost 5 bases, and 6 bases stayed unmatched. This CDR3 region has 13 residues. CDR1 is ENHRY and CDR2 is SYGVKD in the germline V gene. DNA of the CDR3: TGTGCCATCTGGACAGGCTTGCACAATGAGCAGTTCTTC. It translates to CAIWTGLHNEQFF.

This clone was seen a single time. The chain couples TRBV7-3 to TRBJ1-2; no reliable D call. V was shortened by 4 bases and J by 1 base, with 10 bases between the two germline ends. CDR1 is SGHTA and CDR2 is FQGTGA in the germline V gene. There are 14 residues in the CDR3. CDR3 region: CASSSDGVNYGYTF. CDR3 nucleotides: TGTGCCAGCAGCTCGGATGGGGTTAACTATGGCTACACCTTC.

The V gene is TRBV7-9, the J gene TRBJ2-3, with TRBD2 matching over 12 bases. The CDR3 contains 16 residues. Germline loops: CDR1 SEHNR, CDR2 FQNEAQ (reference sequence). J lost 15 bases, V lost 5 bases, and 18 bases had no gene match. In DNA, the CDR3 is TGTGCCAGCAGCCCACCGAGACTAGCGGGAGAGAAGGATAGATATTTT. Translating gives CASSPPRLAGEKDRYF.

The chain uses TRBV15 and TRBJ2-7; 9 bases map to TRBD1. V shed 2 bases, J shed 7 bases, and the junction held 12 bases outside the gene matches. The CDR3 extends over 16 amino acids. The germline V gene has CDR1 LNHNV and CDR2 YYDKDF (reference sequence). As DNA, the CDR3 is TGTGCCACCAGCAGACTCAATAACGGGACAGGGTTAGAGCAGTACTTC. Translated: CATSRLNNGTGLEQYF.

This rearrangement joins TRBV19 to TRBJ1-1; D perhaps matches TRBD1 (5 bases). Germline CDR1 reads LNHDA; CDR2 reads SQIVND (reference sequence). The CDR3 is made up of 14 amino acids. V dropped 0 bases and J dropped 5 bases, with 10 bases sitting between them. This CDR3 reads CASSIDGGRTEAFF. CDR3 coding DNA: TGTGCCAGTAGTATAGACGGGGGAAGGACTGAAGCTTTCTTT. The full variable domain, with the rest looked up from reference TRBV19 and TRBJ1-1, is DGGITQSPKYLFRKEGQNVTLSCEQNLNHDAMYWYRQDPGQGLRLIYYSQIVNDFQKGDIAEGYSVSREKKESFPLTVTSAQKNPTAFYLCASSIDGGRTEAFFGQGTRLTVV.

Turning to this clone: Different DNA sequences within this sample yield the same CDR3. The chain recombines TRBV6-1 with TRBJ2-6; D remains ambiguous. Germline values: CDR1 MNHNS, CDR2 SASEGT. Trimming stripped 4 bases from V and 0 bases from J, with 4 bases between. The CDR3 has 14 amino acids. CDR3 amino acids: CASSGGSGANVLTF. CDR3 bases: TGTGCCAGCAGTGGGGGCTCTGGGGCCAACGTCCTGACTTTC.